This TCR beta chain was identified in a study of response to subunit inactivated influenza vaccine. TCRdb re-called the RT-PCR reads with MiXCR, one entry per CDR3 protein. The data show under 200,000 distinct CDR3 sequences, about an eighth seen once. There are a few counts of this clonotype. The same data also contributed to another study, on T cells expressing NK-cell markers. That investigation notes: Libraries used 5'RACE template switching adding universal primer site and UMIs. Investigators obtained TCR beta repertoires from sorted CD3+CD56+NKG2C+, CD3+CD56+NKG2C- and CD3+CD56-NKG2C+ T cells. Alpha-beta TCR T cells were the sole sorting target in several experiments, owing to an anti-gamma-delta TCR antibody. Each of several donors carried dominant NKG2C+ clonotypes accounting for about 1.0-7.0% of CD8+ T cells.

This sequence originates from a man aged 50 to 59 who received an inactivated influenza vaccine. Sequenced material: CD8+ T cells sorted from PBMCs, taken 11 to 12 days after vaccination.

CDR3 DNA sequence: TGTGCCAGCAGCTTAGCGACCGCGGGCGAGCAGTACTTC. It yields the protein CASSLATAGEQYF. V and J are TRBV11-2 and TRBJ2-7; possibly TRBD2 for D (5 bases). Germline CDR1 reads SGHAT; CDR2 reads FQNNGV. This CDR3 comprises 13 residues. V gave up 1 base and J gave up 6 bases, with 10 bases separating them.